The T cell receptor beta chain under discussion was sequenced for a study of blood T cell repertoires in COVID-19. Study information: From the United States, Italy and Spain came samples of acute and convalescent COVID-19. From T cells, B-cell-depleted T cells, or PBMCs came the material, which was cDNA or gDNA.

Germline lookup yields CDR1 ENHRY and CDR2 SYGVKD. From its first to its last residue, the CDR3 has 12 amino acids. The data were produced by immunoSEQ multiplex PCR, yet TCRdb's version contains in-frame clones alone and is incomplete. The table lists about 230,000 clones, about four fifths of them singletons. Of note for this clone: The CDR3 does not close with the conserved phenylalanine or tryptophan, likely indicating a read error. No DNA is shown, since the ends of the CDR3 on it are uncertain; the CDR3 is the one TCRdb lists.

It was during active infection that Seattle patients were enrolled and then longitudinally followed. This TCR derives from a woman older than 75 with COVID-19, enrolled during active disease. J is TRBJ2-3 and V is TRBV10-3; TRBD1, as called in the table, went unchecked against the DNA. Sequencing was done on a sample of peripheral blood. This CDR3 is CAIRSGQGFPRL.